This T cell receptor (beta chain) emerged from a study of T cells in tuberculosis. Chain pairing is unknown; alpha and beta were sequenced separately. The protocol was immunoSEQ multiplex PCR, while the TCRdb copy is restricted to in-frame clones and leaves out a portion. The sample has approximately 57,000 clones, 88% seen once. Thawed, overnight-rested PBMC were stained with GMM-loaded CD1B tetramer, viability dye and anti-CD3, then sorted. CD1B tetramers were loaded with Rhodococcus equi-derived C32 glucose monomycolate. Approximately 100,000 tetramer-negative cells were sorted from each donor. The CDR3 runs 16 residues. The ends were cut back, 0 bases at V and 0 bases at J, with 12 bases in the middle. Germline V lookup: CDR1 SGHDT, CDR2 YYEEEE.

The receptor comes from an adult woman with latent tuberculosis. J is TRBJ1-1 and V is TRBV5-6; D is unresolved. What was sequenced was CD1b-GMM tetramer-negative cells sorted from PBMCs. CDR3 nucleotides: TGTGCCAGCAGCTTGGACGGGGTTGGGGTGAACACTGAAGCTTTCTTT. Protein sequence: CASSLDGVGVNTEAFF.